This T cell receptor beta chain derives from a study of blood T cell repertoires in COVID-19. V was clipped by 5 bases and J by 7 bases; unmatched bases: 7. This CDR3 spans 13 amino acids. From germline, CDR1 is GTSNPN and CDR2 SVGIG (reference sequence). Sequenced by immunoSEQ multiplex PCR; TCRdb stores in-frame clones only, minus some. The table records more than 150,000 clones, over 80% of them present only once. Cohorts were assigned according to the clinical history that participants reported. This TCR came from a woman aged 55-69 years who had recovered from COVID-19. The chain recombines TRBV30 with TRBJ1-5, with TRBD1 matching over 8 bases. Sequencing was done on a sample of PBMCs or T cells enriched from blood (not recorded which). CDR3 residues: CAWAPDRGQPQHF. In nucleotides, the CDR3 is TGTGCCTGGGCTCCAGACAGGGGACAGCCCCAGCATTTT.